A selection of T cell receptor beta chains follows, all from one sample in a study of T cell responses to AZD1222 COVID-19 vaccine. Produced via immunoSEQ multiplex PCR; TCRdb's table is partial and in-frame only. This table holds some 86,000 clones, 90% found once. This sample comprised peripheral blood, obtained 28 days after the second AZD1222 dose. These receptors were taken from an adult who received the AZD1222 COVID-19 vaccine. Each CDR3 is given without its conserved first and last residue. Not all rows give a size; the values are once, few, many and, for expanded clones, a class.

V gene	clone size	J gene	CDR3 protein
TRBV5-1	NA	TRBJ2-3	ASSPGIQGARTDTQY
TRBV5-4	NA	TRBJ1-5	ASSLVPGANQPQH
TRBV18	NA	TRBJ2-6	ASSPRVGRQLGANVLT
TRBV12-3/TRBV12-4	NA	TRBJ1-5	ASSLGVGQH
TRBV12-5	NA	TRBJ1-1	ASGFGIGEAF
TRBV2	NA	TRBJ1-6	ASVVQGYSNSPLH
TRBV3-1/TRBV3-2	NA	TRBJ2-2	ASSQDFGGFGELF
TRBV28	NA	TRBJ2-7	ASSSQGSGPSEQY
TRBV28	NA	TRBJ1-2	ASSLSIYGYT
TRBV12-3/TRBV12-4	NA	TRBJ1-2	ASSSGQGHGYT
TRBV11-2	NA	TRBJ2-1	ASSLDSGQGLYNEQF
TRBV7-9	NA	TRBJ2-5	ASSLGGLGVVAETQY
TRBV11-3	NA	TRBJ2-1	ASSHGTSYYNEQF
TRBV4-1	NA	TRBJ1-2	ASSQDWVGLNYGYT
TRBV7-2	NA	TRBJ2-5	ASSLALEGAGETQY
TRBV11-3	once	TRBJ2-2	ASSLQETGELF
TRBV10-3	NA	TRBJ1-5	AISELGYNQPQH
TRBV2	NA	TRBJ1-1	ASSVQQGNTEAF
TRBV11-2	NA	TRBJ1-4	ASSFGGEKLF
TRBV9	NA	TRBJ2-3	ASSSRHPSDTQY
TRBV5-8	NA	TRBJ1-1	ASSAYQLREGTEAF
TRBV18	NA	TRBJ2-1	ASSPPSGRKQF
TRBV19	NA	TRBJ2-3	ASSDGTLGTDTQY
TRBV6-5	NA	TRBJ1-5	ASSSGTLGGNQPQH
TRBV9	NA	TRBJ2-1	ASSVATSGGGAFKEQF
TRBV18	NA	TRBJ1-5	ASSPGSNQPQH
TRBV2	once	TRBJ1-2	ASRGTSVYGYT
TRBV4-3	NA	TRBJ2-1	ASSQALGQSKGQF
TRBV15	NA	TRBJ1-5	ATSREGNSNQPQH
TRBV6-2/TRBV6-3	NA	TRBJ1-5	ASSRQVNQPQH
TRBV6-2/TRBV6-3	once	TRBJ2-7	ASSYYRGSYEQY
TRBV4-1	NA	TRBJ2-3	ASSRLAGGTDTQY
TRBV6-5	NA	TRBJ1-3	ASESAGNTIY
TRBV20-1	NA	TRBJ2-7	CWTGSNEQY
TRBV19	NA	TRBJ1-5	ASSTWRDRGDNQPQH
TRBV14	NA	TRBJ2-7	ASSRGGSYEQY
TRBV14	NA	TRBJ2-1	ASSQTAGKQF
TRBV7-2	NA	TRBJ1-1	ASSYFQGTEAF
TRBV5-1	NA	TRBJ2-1	ASSLEGRAEQF
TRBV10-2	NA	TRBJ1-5	ASSERAGNFQPQH
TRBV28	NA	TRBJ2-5	AGKKRGETQY
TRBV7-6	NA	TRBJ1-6	ASSPRGPPPTLH
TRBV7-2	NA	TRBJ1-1	ASSLGWSPGGTEAF
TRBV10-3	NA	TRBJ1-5	AIREDRGDQPQH
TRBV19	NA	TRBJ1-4	ASSIDEWRDEKLF
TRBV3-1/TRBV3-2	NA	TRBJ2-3	ASSQRGQGGTDTQY
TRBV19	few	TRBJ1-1	ASSIRTGKTEAF
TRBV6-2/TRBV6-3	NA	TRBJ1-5	ASSYATTGGGNQPQH
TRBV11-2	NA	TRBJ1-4	ASSSVQGRGNEKLF
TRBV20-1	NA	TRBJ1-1	SARDESEAF
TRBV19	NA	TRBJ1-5	ASSIEQGLAQH
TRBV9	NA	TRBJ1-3	ASSVEVTGAHSGNTIY
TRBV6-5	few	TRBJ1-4	ASRVGSFNEKLF